The subject of this entry is one TCR beta chain. This sample stems from a study of blood T cell repertoires in COVID-19. As for the study in general: The cDNA or gDNA used as material had been derived from T cells, B-cell-depleted T cells, or PBMCs.

In the original processing: Estimated nucleated cell counts came from reference gene primer amplification. Here immunoSEQ multiplex PCR was the method, and the copy in TCRdb shows in-frame clones only, minus some. V and J calls and clone size follow that table, whereas D and trimming were derived from the DNA. The repertoire consists of some 200,000 clones, with almost 85% occurring once and the leading ten covering roughly 2.2%. The receptor was isolated from a woman aged 70-85 years with COVID-19, enrolled during active disease. Sequencing was performed on peripheral blood.

The CDR3 reads CASSLEGGPKNIQYF. The CDR3, as DNA: TGCGCCAGCAGCTTGGAGGGCGGGCCCAAAAACATTCAGTACTTC. The rearrangement uses TRBV5-1 and TRBJ2-4; tentative D call: TRBD2 (5 bases). The CDR3 length is 15 residues. Per the germline V gene, CDR1 is SGHRS and CDR2 is YFSETQ. V dropped 0 bases and J dropped 2 bases, with 9 bases sitting between them.